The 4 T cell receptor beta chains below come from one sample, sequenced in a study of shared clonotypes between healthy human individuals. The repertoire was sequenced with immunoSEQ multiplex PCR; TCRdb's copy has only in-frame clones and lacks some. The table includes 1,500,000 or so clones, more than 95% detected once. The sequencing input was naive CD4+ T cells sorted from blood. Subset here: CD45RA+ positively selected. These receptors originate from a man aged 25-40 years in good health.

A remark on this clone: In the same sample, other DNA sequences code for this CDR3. In DNA form, the CDR3 reads TGCGCCAGCAGCTTGACTAGCGGGAACTACGAGCAGTACTTC. Translating it yields CASSLTSGNYEQYF. The J gene is TRBJ2-7, the V gene TRBV5-1; 10 bases are shared with TRBD2. This CDR3 region has 14 residues. Unmatched junction bases numbered 1, after V lost 1 base and J lost 3 bases. Per germline, CDR1 SGHRS and CDR2 YFSETQ.

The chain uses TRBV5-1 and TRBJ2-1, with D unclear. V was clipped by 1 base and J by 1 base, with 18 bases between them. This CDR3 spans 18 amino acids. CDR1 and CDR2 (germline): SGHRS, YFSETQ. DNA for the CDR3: TGCGCCAGCAGCTTGCGAGGCTCTGTACTAATTTCCTACAATGAGCAGTTCTTC. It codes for CASSLRGSVLISYNEQFF.

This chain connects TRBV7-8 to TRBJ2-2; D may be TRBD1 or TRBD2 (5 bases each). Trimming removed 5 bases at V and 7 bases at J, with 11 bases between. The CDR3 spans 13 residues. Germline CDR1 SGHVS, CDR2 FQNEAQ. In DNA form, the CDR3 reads TGTGCCAGCAGCCTTAGGGGACGCGGGGAGCTGTTTTTT. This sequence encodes CASSLRGRGELFF.

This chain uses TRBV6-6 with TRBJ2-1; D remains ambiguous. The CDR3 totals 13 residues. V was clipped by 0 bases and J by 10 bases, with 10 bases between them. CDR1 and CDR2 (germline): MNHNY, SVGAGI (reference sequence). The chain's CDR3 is CASSYSSTGEQFF. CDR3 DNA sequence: TGTGCCAGCAGTTACTCGAGTACTGGCGAGCAGTTCTTC.